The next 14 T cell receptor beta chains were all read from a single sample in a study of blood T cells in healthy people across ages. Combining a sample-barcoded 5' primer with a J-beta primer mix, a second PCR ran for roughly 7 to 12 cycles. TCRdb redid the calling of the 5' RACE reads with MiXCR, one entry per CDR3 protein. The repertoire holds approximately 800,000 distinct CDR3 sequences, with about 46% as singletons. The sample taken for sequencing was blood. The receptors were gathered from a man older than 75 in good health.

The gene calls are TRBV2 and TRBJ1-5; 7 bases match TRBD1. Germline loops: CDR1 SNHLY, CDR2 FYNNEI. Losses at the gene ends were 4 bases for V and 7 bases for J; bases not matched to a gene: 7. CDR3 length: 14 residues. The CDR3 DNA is TGTGCCAGCAGTGCACAGGGGCATCGCCAGCCCCAGCATTTT. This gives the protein CASSAQGHRQPQHF.

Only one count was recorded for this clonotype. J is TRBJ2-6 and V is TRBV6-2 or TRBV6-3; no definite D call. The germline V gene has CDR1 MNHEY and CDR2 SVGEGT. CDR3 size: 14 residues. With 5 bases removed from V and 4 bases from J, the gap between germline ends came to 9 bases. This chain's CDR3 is CASSQWTGANVLTF. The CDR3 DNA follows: TGTGCCAGCAGTCAGTGGACCGGGGCCAACGTCCTGACTTTC.

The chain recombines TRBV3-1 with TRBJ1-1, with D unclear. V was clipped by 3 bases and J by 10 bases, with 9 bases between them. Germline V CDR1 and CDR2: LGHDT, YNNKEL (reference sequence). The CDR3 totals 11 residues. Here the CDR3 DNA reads TGTGCCAGCAGCCAGGGGTCAGGAGCTTTCTTT. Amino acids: CASSQGSGAFF.

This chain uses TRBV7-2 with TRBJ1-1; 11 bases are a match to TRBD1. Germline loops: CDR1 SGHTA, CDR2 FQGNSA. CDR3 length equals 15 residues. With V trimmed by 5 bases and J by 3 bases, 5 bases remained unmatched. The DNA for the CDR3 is TGTGCCAGCAGCCCCCGGACAGGGGGCTACACTGAAGCTTTCTTT. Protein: CASSPRTGGYTEAFF.

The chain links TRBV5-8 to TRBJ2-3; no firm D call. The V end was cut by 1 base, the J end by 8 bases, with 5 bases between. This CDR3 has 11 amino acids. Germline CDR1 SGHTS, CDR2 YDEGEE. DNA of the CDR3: TGTGCCAGCAGCTTGCAGTTTACGCAGTATTTT. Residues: CASSLQFTQYF.

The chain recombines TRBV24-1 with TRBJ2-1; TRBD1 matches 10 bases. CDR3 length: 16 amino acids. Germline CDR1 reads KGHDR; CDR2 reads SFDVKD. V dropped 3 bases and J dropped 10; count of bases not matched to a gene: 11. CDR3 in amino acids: CATSDGGTGVVGEQFF. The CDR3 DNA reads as TGTGCCACCAGTGATGGGGGGACAGGGGTGGTCGGCGAGCAGTTCTTC.

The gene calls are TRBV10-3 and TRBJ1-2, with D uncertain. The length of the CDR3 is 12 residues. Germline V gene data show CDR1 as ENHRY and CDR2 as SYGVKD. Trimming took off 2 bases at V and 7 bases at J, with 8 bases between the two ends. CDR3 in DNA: TGTGCCATCAGTGAGGAGGTAGTTGGCTACACCTTC. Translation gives CAISEEVVGYTF.

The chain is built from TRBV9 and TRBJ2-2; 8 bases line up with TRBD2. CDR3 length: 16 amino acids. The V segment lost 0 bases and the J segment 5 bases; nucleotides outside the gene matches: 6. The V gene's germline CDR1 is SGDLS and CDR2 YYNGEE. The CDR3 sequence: CASSVGPAGVTGELFF. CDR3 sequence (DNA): TGTGCCAGCAGCGTAGGACCAGCGGGAGTTACCGGGGAGCTGTTTTTT.

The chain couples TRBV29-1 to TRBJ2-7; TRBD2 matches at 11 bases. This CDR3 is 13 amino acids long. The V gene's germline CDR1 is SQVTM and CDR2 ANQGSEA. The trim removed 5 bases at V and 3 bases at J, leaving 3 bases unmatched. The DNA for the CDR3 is TGCAGCGTTCGACTAGCGGGACGCTACGAGCAGTACTTC. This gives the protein CSVRLAGRYEQYF.

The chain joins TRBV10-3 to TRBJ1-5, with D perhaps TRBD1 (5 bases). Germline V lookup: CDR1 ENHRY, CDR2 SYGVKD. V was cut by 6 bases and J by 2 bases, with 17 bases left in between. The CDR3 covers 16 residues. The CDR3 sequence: CAISQTERGGNQPQHF. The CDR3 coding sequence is TGTGCCATCAGCCAGACAGAGAGGGGTGGCAATCAGCCCCAGCATTTT.

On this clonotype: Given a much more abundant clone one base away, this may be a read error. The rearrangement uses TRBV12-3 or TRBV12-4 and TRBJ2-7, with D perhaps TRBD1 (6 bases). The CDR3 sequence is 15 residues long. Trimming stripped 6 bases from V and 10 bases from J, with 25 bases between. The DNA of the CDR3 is TGTGCCAGCAGCCGAGACCCAGGGGCTAGAGAGGCCCAGTACTTC. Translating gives CASSRDPGAREAQYF.

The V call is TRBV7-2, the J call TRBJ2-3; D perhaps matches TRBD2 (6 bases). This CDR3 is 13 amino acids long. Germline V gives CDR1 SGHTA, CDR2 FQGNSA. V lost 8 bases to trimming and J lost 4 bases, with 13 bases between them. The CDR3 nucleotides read TGTGCCAGCTCTCGGGGAGGCTCAGATACGCAGTATTTT. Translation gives CASSRGGSDTQYF.

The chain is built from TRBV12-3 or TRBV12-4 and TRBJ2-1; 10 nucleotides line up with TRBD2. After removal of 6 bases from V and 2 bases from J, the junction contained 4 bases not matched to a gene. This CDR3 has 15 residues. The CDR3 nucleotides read TGTGCCAGCAGCTATAGCGGGAGGCCCTACAATGAGCAGTTCTTC. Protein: CASSYSGRPYNEQFF.

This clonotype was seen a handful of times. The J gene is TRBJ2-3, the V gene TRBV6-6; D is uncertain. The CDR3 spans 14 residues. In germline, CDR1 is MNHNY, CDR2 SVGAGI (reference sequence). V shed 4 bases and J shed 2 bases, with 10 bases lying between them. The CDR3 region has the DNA TGTGCCAGCAGTTGGTCGTCCGCCACAGATACGCAGTATTTT. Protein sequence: CASSWSSATDTQYF.